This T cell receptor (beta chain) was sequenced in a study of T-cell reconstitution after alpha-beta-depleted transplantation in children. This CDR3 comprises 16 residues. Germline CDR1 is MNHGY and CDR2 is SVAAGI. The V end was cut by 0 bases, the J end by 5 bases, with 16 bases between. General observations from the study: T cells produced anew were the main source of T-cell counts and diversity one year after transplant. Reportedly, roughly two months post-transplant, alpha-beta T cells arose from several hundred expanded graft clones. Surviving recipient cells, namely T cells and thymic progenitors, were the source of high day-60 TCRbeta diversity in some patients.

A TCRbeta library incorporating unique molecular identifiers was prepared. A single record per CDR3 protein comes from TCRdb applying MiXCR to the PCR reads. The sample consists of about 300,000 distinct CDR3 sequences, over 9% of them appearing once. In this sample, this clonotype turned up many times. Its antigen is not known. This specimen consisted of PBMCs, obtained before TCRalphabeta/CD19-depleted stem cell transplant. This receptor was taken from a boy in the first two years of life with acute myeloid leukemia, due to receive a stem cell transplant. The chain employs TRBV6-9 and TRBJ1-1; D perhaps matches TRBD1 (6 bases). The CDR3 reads CASSYSSGTKWTEAFF. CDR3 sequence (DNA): TGTGCCAGCAGTTATTCCTCCGGGACAAAATGGACTGAAGCTTTCTTT.